These 5 T cell receptor beta chains came from one sample sequenced in a study of beta chain features in type 1 diabetes. Study-level findings and limits: Moderately but significantly shorter TCRB CDR3s were found in Type 1 diabetes patients in all four CD4+ subsets.

The authors reverse transcribed all of the isolated RNA, so sequencing captured expressed TCRB transcripts. Method: immunoSEQ multiplex PCR; TCRdb's copy keeps in-frame clones and lacks some. The sample consists of around 110,000 clones, approximately 16% of them appearing once. No antigen has been identified for these receptors. Sequenced: central memory CD4+ T cells from blood. The receptors originated from a man aged 30 to 39 with type 1 diabetes.

Comment on this clone: The identical CDR3 is also encoded by other nucleotide sequences in the sample. The V call is TRBV29-1, the J call TRBJ1-2; 7 positions match TRBD1. Germline-derived CDR1 and CDR2 are SQVTM and ANQGSEA. The CDR3 has 12 residues. V lost 4 bases to trimming and J lost 5 bases; unmatched junction nucleotides: 4. Written as DNA, the CDR3 is TGCAGCGTTGGAGGGGGCGGGTATGGCTACACCTTC. This gives the protein CSVGGGGYGYTF. The complete variable domain, with remaining parts taken from reference TRBV29-1 and TRBJ1-2, reads SAVISQKPSRDICQRGTSLTIQCQVDSQVTMMFWYRQQPGQSLTLIATANQGSEATYESGFVIDKFPISRPNLTFSTLTVSNMSPEDSSIYLCSVGGGGYGYTFGSGTRLTVV.

The V call is TRBV19, the J call TRBJ1-5, with a tentative D call TRBD1 (5 bases). Trimming took 1 base from V and 9 from J, leaving 16 bases between them. Germline V gives CDR1 LNHDA, CDR2 SQIVND (reference sequence). The CDR3 sequence is 15 residues long. The CDR3 DNA reads TGTGCCAGTAGTATAGGTTTAGGGGACGGACGGCCCCAGCATTTT. Its translation: CASSIGLGDGRPQHF.

This clone was picked up many times. The V and J genes are TRBV4-3 and TRBJ1-5; tentatively, D is TRBD1 (5 bases). V lost 0 bases and J lost 1, with 7 bases in between. The CDR3 is 15 residues long. Germline assignment: CDR1 LGHNA and CDR2 YSLEER. The CDR3 DNA sequence: TGCGCCAGCAGCCAAGAGGGACGGAGCAATCAGCCCCAGCATTTT. This codes for CASSQEGRSNQPQHF.

In this sample, this clone turned up a few times. This chain joins TRBV29-1 and TRBJ2-7; the D is unclear. Deletions cut 5 bases from V and 2 bases from J, with 13 bases between. CDR1 is SQVTM, CDR2 ANQGSEA, per germline. CDR3 length: 13 residues. CDR3 loop: CSVSAGSAYEQYF. CDR3 sequence (DNA): TGCAGCGTTAGCGCAGGAAGCGCCTACGAGCAGTACTTC.

V usage is TRBV4-1 and J usage is TRBJ1-2; 8 bases map to TRBD1. Per the germline V gene, CDR1 is MGHRA and CDR2 is YSYEKL. Trimming removed 1 base from V and 0 bases from J; junction bases left unmatched: 10. The CDR3 is made up of 18 amino acids. The CDR3, as DNA: TGCGCCAGCAGCCAAGGGTTCTGGCAGGGGGCAGCTAACTATGGCTACACCTTC. This translates into CASSQGFWQGAANYGYTF.